This TCR beta chain was captured by sequencing in a study of T cell repertoires in cytomegalovirus infection. V gave up 4 bases and J gave up 4 bases, with 16 bases separating them. CDR1 is SEHNR, CDR2 FQNEAQ, per germline (reference sequence). This CDR3 is 15 amino acids long. One entry per CDR3 protein, called by TCRdb with MiXCR from the reads. The top ten clones hold more than 11% of a sample with around 300,000 distinct CDR3 sequences, about 25% of them seen once. This clonotype was sampled from a human donor in good health (CMV status not recorded). Some clones in this sample may be carry-over from other donors' samples. This sequence joins TRBV7-9 and TRBJ1-1, with a weak D call TRBD1 (6 bases). The sequenced sample consisted of PBMCs. CDR3 sequence: CASSSAGRGSTEAFF. The DNA for the CDR3 is TGTGCCAGCAGCTCCGCGGGCAGGGGCAGCACTGAAGCTTTCTTT.